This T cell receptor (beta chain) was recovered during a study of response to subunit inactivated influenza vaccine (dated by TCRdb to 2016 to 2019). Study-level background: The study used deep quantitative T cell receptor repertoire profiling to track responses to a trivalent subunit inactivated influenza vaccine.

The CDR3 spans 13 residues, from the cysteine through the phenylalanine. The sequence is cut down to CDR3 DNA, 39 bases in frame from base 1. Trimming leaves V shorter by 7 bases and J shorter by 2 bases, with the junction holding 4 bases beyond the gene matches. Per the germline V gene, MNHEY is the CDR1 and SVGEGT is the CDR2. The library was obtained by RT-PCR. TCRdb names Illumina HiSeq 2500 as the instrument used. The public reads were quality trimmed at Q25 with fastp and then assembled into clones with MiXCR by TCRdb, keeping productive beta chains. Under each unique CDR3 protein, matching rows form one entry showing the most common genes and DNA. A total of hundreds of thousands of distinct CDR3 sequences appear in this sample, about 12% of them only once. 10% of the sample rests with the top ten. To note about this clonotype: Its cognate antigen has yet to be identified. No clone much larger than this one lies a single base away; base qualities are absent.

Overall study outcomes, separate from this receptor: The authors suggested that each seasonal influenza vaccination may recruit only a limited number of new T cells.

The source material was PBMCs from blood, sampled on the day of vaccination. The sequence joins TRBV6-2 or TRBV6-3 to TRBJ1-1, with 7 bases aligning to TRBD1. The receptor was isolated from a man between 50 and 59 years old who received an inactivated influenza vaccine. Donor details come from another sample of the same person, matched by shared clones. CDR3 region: CASTGDSNTEAFF. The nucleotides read TGTGCCAGCACCGGGGACAGTAACACTGAAGCTTTCTTT.